Listed here are 30 T cell receptor beta chains from one sample, sequenced in a study of CD8 T cells in Susac syndrome. Reverse transcription used about 0.45 to 1 ug RNA and random hexamers. TCRdb ran MiXCR on the immunoSEQ multiplex PCR reads and lists one entry per CDR3 protein. Among 130,000 or so distinct CDR3 sequences listed, just over 95% were seen once. Sequenced material: CD4+ T cells from PBMCs. All receptors derive from a human donor with Susac syndrome.

This chain connects TRBV6-5 to TRBJ2-1, with 10 bases that match TRBD1. The CDR3 extends over 14 amino acids. CDR1 and CDR2 from the germline V gene are MNHEY and SVGAGI. V was clipped by 5 bases and J by 10 bases; unmatched bases: 8. CDR3 bases: TGTGCCAGCAGTACAGGGACAGGGGAAGTCGAGCAGTTCTTC. Translated: CASSTGTGEVEQFF.

The chain recombines TRBV4-3 with TRBJ2-7; 10 bases are shared with TRBD2. V shed 1 base, J shed 4 bases, and the junction held 7 bases outside the gene matches. There are 16 residues in the CDR3. Germline V gene lookup returns CDR1 LGHNA and CDR2 YSLEER. The CDR3 bases are TGCGCCAGCAGCCAAGGGAGCGGGAGGGCCGGATACGAGCAGTACTTC. It translates to CASSQGSGRAGYEQYF.

The V call is TRBV3-1, the J call TRBJ2-7, with D possibly TRBD2 on 6 matching bases. The CDR3 totals 13 residues. The V gene lost 3 bases and the J gene lost 0 bases, with 6 bases spanning the gap. Germline CDR1 is LGHDT and CDR2 is YNNKEL (reference sequence). The CDR3 sequence: CASSHGSSYEQYF. DNA of the CDR3: TGTGCCAGCAGCCACGGGAGCTCCTACGAGCAGTACTTC.

J is TRBJ2-2 and V is TRBV7-9; possible D gene TRBD2, 6 bases. This CDR3 comprises 14 residues. Trimming cost V 9 bases and J 1 base, with 12 bases left between them. The V gene's germline CDR1 is SEHNR and CDR2 FQNEAQ (reference sequence). The CDR3 loop reads CASGGTVNTGELFF. In DNA, the CDR3 is TGTGCCAGTGGAGGGACGGTGAACACCGGGGAGCTGTTTTTT.

The chain couples TRBV27 to TRBJ2-1; D possibly corresponds to TRBD2 (6 bases). Germline assignment: CDR1 MNHEY and CDR2 SMNVEV (reference sequence). The germline V and J ends were trimmed by 2 bases and 4 bases, with 15 bases remaining between them. This CDR3 spans 16 amino acids. CDR3 DNA sequence: TGTGCCAGCAGTTTAGTCCTAGCGACCAATTACAATGAGCAGTTCTTC. It specifies CASSLVLATNYNEQFF.

This chain connects TRBV29-1 to TRBJ2-1, with D perhaps matching TRBD2 (5 bases). V shed 7 bases and J shed 3 bases, with 10 bases lying between them. The CDR3 spans 12 residues. Germline CDR1 and CDR2: SQVTM and ANQGSEA. CDR3 residues: CSARTDYNEQFF. DNA of the CDR3: TGCAGCGCTAGGACTGACTACAATGAGCAGTTCTTC.

The J gene is TRBJ2-3, the V gene TRBV28; TRBD2 aligns across 12 bases. Trimming took 2 bases from V and 3 from J; bases not matched to a gene: 3. From germline, CDR1 is MDHEN and CDR2 SYDVKM. CDR3 length equals 16 residues. The CDR3 here is CASSLPGLAGTDTQYF. The CDR3, as DNA: TGTGCCAGCAGTTTACCCGGACTAGCGGGAACAGATACGCAGTATTTT.

The count of this clonotype is one. The V gene is TRBV3-1, the J gene TRBJ2-5; a possible D gene is TRBD1 (6 bases). Deletions cut 3 bases from V and 2 bases from J, with 16 bases between. This CDR3 is 16 amino acids long. The V gene's germline CDR1 is LGHDT and CDR2 YNNKEL (reference sequence). CDR3 DNA sequence: TGTGCCAGCAGCCACCGGACAGAATTACTTCAAGAGACCCAGTACTTC. It codes for CASSHRTELLQETQYF.

This chain connects TRBV20-1 to TRBJ2-6; 9 bases map to TRBD1. Trimming at V came to 4 bases and at J to 2 bases, leaving 6 bases not matched to a gene. The CDR3 is 16 amino acids. Germline V lookup: CDR1 DFQATT, CDR2 SNEGSKA (reference sequence). The CDR3 DNA reads as TGCAGTGCTACGACAGGGGGAGAGACTGGGGCCAACGTCCTGACTTTC. It encodes CSATTGGETGANVLTF.

This chain joins TRBV29-1 and TRBJ1-1, with 10 bases that match TRBD1. Trimming cost V 4 bases and J 2 bases; bases outside gene matches: 7. Germline loops: CDR1 SQVTM, CDR2 ANQGSEA. The length of the CDR3 is 15 residues. The chain's CDR3 is CSVGGTGEPNTEAFF. CDR3 DNA sequence: TGCAGCGTTGGAGGGACAGGGGAGCCTAACACTGAAGCTTTCTTT.

V is TRBV28 and J is TRBJ1-5; 10 bases are shared with TRBD1. Germline V CDR1 and CDR2: MDHEN, SYDVKM. Trimming took 3 bases from V and 1 from J; bases not matched to a gene: 9. The CDR3 covers 18 residues. The CDR3 sequence: CASSFLDRGKKSNQPQHF. The CDR3 nucleotides read TGTGCCAGCAGTTTTTTGGACAGGGGGAAAAAAAGCAATCAGCCCCAGCATTTT.

This chain joins TRBV7-2 and TRBJ2-7; TRBD2 aligns across 10 bases. Germline CDR1 reads SGHTA; CDR2 reads FQGNSA. This CDR3 spans 15 amino acids. Trimming took 5 bases from V and 2 from J; bases not matched to a gene: 6. CDR3: CASSPRTSGTYEQYF. The CDR3 coding sequence is TGTGCCAGCAGCCCCCGGACTAGCGGAACCTACGAGCAGTACTTC.

This chain joins TRBV20-1 and TRBJ2-7; the D gene is possibly TRBD2 (6 bases). This CDR3 has 13 amino acids. Germline CDR1 DFQATT, CDR2 SNEGSKA (reference sequence). V gave up 5 bases and J gave up 3 bases, with 14 bases separating them. CDR3 sequence reads: CSAWSGVHYEQYF. The DNA for the CDR3 is TGCAGTGCTTGGTCGGGGGTCCACTACGAGCAGTACTTC.

V gene TRBV20-1 combines with J gene TRBJ1-2; TRBD1 matches 7 bases. CDR3 length: 13 amino acids. Trimming at V came to 5 bases and at J to 7 bases, leaving 10 bases not matched to a gene. Germline V lookup: CDR1 DFQATT, CDR2 SNEGSKA (reference sequence). The chain's CDR3 is CSASDRFSLGYTF. The CDR3, as DNA: TGCAGTGCTTCGGACAGGTTCTCGCTTGGCTACACCTTC.

The chain is built from TRBV3-1 and TRBJ2-7; TRBD2 matches at 7 bases. The CDR3 has 13 residues. V gave up 3 bases and J gave up 6 bases; unmatched junction bases: 5. In germline, CDR1 is LGHDT, CDR2 YNNKEL (reference sequence). CDR3 amino acids: CASSQTTSFEQYF. The CDR3 nucleotides are TGTGCCAGCAGCCAGACGACTAGCTTCGAGCAGTACTTC.

This chain connects TRBV6-2 or TRBV6-3 to TRBJ2-7; weak D call: TRBD2 (7 bases). V was clipped by 6 bases and J by 6 bases, with 21 bases between them. The germline V gene encodes CDR1 MNHEY and CDR2 SVGEGT. The CDR3 is 15 amino acids. The CDR3, as DNA: TGTGCCAGCAGACCCTTCGTCGGGGGGCGACTCGAGCAGTACTTC. It encodes CASRPFVGGRLEQYF.

The chain links TRBV20-1 to TRBJ2-7, with a possible D match to TRBD1 (5 bases). V lost 0 bases to trimming and J lost 5 bases, with 14 bases between them. CDR3 length: 14 residues. The V gene's germline CDR1 is DFQATT and CDR2 SNEGSKA (reference sequence). DNA for the CDR3: TGCAGTGCTAGAGATGCCAGGGCATCCGACGAGCAGTACTTC. Protein sequence: CSARDARASDEQYF.

V and J are TRBV10-2 and TRBJ1-1, with D uncertain. Germline V gives CDR1 WSHSY, CDR2 SAAADI. This CDR3 is built from 14 residues. V lost 8 bases and J 4 bases, leaving 17 bases between the germline ends. CDR3 DNA sequence: TGCGCCAGCGCGGGGTTTGGTTCGGCCACTGAAGCTTTCTTT. Translation gives CASAGFGSATEAFF.

In nucleotides, the CDR3 is TGTGCCTGGAGCGGGAATTCGGCCGGGGAGCTGTTTTTT. Protein: CAWSGNSAGELFF. The chain is built from TRBV30 and TRBJ2-2; TRBD2 might be the D (5 bases). The germline V and J ends were trimmed by 3 bases and 6 bases, with 11 bases remaining between them. CDR1 and CDR2 from the germline V gene are GTSNPN and SVGIG (reference sequence). The CDR3 covers 13 residues.

The rearrangement links TRBV9 to TRBJ2-1, with D unresolved. The CDR3 covers 15 residues. V was shortened by 4 bases and J by 0 bases, with 11 bases between the two germline ends. Looked up from germline, CDR1 is SGDLS and CDR2 is YYNGEE. CDR3 residues: CASSLEVSSYNEQFF. In DNA, the CDR3 is TGTGCCAGCAGCCTAGAGGTAAGCTCCTACAATGAGCAGTTCTTC. Together with reference TRBV9 and TRBJ2-1, the CDR3 gives the full variable domain: DSGVTQTPKHLITATGQRVTLRCSPRSGDLSVYWYQQSLDQGLQFLIQYYNGEERAKGNILERFSAQQFPDLHSELNLSSLELGDSALYFCASSLEVSSYNEQFFGPGTRLTVL.

This clonotype was counted once. The chain is built from TRBV29-1 and TRBJ1-5; 8 nucleotides line up with TRBD1. This CDR3 is built from 14 residues. The germline CDR1 and CDR2 sequences are SQVTM and ANQGSEA. V dropped 4 bases and J dropped 0; count of bases not matched to a gene: 2. The CDR3 spells CSVGGTGSNQPQHF. In DNA, the CDR3 is TGCAGCGTTGGAGGGACAGGTAGCAATCAGCCCCAGCATTTT.

The V call is TRBV20-1, the J call TRBJ1-1; 10 bases are a match to TRBD1. The germline gives CDR1 DFQATT, CDR2 SNEGSKA (reference sequence). Trimming took 2 bases from V and 0 from J; bases not matched to a gene: 6. The CDR3 is 16 amino acids. The chain's CDR3 is CSARSQTGGMNTEAFF. CDR3 nucleotide sequence: TGCAGTGCTAGATCACAGACAGGGGGCATGAACACTGAAGCTTTCTTT.

This chain joins TRBV4-2 and TRBJ2-7, with 12 positions matching TRBD2. The CDR3 covers 16 residues. V lost 1 base and J lost 4; bases outside the gene matches: 5. The germline V gene encodes CDR1 LGHNA and CDR2 YNFKEQ. The CDR3 sequence: CASSQAPLAGGYEQYF. The CDR3 bases are TGTGCCAGCAGCCAAGCCCCCCTAGCGGGAGGGTACGAGCAGTACTTC.

This chain links TRBV7-3 with TRBJ2-5, with D perhaps TRBD1 or TRBD2 (6 bases each). Trimming shortened V by 0 bases and J by 5 bases, and 10 bases separated the two germline ends. The CDR3 covers 14 residues. CDR1 is SGHTA and CDR2 is FQGTGA in the germline V gene. The CDR3, as DNA: TGTGCCAGCAGCTTAACGGGGGGCCCGGAGACCCAGTACTTC. It specifies CASSLTGGPETQYF. The entire variable domain, with the rest obtained from reference TRBV7-3 and TRBJ2-5, is as follows: GAGVSQTPSNKVTEKGKYVELRCDPISGHTALYWYRQSLGQGPEFLIYFQGTGAADDSGLPNDRFFAVRPEGSVSTLKIQRTERGDSAVYLCASSLTGGPETQYFGPGTRLLVL.

V gene TRBV2 combines with J gene TRBJ2-7, with 8 bases matching TRBD1. CDR1 and CDR2 (germline): SNHLY, FYNNEI. The CDR3 runs to 14 residues. The junction had 5 bases not matched to a gene; V was cut back by 4 bases and J by 3 bases. CDR3: CASSVDRGDYEQYF. CDR3 in DNA: TGTGCCAGCAGTGTAGACAGGGGCGACTACGAGCAGTACTTC.

The V call is TRBV14, the J call TRBJ1-2; possible D gene TRBD1, 5 bases. V gave up 0 bases and J gave up 4 bases, with 12 bases separating them. Germline V gives CDR1 SGHDN, CDR2 FVKESK. The CDR3 has 15 amino acids. CDR3 in amino acids: CASSQDVGRGYGYTF. The CDR3 DNA reads TGTGCCAGCAGCCAAGACGTGGGAAGGGGCTATGGCTACACCTTC.

This chain uses TRBV20-1 with TRBJ2-3, with 7 nucleotides matching TRBD2. Per the germline V gene, CDR1 is DFQATT and CDR2 is SNEGSKA (reference sequence). V gave up 0 bases and J gave up 2 bases; unmatched junction bases: 8. The CDR3 runs to 16 residues. CDR3 amino acids: CSARDQRGVFTDTQYF. CDR3 nucleotides: TGCAGTGCTAGAGATCAGCGGGGAGTATTCACAGATACGCAGTATTTT.

This CDR3 is CSASAGLGFNNEQFF. CDR3 DNA sequence: TGCAGTGCCTCCGCCGGGCTAGGCTTTAACAATGAGCAGTTCTTC. This chain links TRBV20-1 with TRBJ2-1; the D is unclear. Germline CDR1 DFQATT, CDR2 SNEGSKA (reference sequence). V was pared by 6 bases and J by 5 bases, with 20 bases between. The CDR3 consists of 15 residues.

The chain's CDR3 is CASSIRLASSTQYF. CDR3 nucleotide sequence: TGTGCCAGTAGTATCCGCCTAGCGTCGAGTACGCAGTATTTT. This chain connects TRBV19 to TRBJ2-3; possible D gene TRBD2, 6 bases. Germline assignment: CDR1 LNHDA and CDR2 SQIVND (reference sequence). Trimming left V 3 bases short and J 8 bases short, with 15 bases between. The CDR3 extends over 14 amino acids.

The V and J genes are TRBV14 and TRBJ1-1, with D possibly matching TRBD1 (6 bases). CDR1 is SGHDN, CDR2 FVKESK, per germline. Deletions cut 0 bases from V and 5 bases from J, with 13 bases between. The CDR3 runs to 15 residues. CDR3 loop: CASSQDVGGRTEAFF. CDR3 bases: TGTGCCAGCAGCCAAGATGTAGGGGGACGGACTGAAGCTTTCTTT.